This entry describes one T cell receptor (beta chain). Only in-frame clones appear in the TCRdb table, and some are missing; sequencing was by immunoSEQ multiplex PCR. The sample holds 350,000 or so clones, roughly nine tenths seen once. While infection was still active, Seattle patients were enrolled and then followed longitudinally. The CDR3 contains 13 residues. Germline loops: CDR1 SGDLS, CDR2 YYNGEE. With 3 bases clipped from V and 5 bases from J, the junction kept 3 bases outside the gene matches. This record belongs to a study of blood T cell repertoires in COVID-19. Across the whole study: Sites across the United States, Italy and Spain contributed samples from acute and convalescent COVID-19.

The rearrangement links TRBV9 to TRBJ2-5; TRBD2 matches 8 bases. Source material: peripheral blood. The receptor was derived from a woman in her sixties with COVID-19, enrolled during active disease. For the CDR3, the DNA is TGTGCCAGCAGCGCCGGGGGGGCGGAGACCCAGTACTTC. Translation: CASSAGGAETQYF.